This T cell receptor (beta chain) was recorded in a study of Ad26.COV2.S vaccination and SARS-CoV-2 variants. Points from the study as a whole: Reportedly, spike-specific CD8+ and CD4+ T cell responses achieved substantial breadth once vaccination had taken place. Vaccine recipients had higher spike-specific TCR breadth than placebo recipients. Vaccine and placebo recipients had similar non-spike TCR breadth.

Concerning this clone: Its specificity is not known.

The method was immunoSEQ multiplex PCR; TCRdb's version includes in-frame clones alone and lacks a portion of them. This table has about 350,000 clones, roughly nine tenths appearing once. Looked up from germline, CDR1 is KGHSH and CDR2 is LQKENI. V dropped 3 bases and J dropped 7 bases, with 15 bases sitting between them. This CDR3 comprises 14 residues. The chain combines TRBV18 with TRBJ1-2; no definite D call. The TCR comes from a human donor who had recovered from COVID-19. Sequenced here: peripheral blood, sampled after recovery from COVID-19. The CDR3 is CASSPTPGDPGYTF. CDR3 nucleotides: TGTGCCAGCTCACCGACTCCCGGGGATCCTGGCTACACCTTC. Combining the CDR3 with reference TRBV18 and TRBJ1-2 gives the whole variable domain NAGVMQNPRHLVRRRGQEARLRCSPMKGHSHVYWYRQLPEEGLKFMVYLQKENIIDESGMPKERFSAEFPKEGPSILRIQQVVRGDSAAYFCASSPTPGDPGYTFGSGTRLTVV.